These 3 T cell receptor beta chains share one sample of origin, sequenced in a study of response to subunit inactivated influenza vaccine. Via MiXCR, TCRdb re-called the RT-PCR reads, giving one row per CDR3 protein. Of 150,000 to 200,000 distinct CDR3 sequences in the sample, 12% were seen once. The sample was also reused in another study, on T cells expressing NK-cell markers. From that study: The cDNA for TCR beta came from 5'RACE template switching with UMIs.

Sample: CD8+ T cells sorted from PBMCs, taken roughly 13 days after vaccination. These receptors were collected from a man aged 50-60 years who received an inactivated influenza vaccine.

V gene TRBV27 combines with J gene TRBJ2-7; D not resolved. Trimming took off 10 bases at V and 4 bases at J, with 11 bases between the two ends. CDR3 length: 11 amino acids. Germline lookup yields CDR1 MNHEY and CDR2 SMNVEV (reference sequence). The chain's CDR3 is CATRYTYEQYF. The CDR3 coding sequence is TGTGCCACCCGTTATACTTACGAGCAGTACTTC.

The chain employs TRBV7-3 and TRBJ2-1; D ambiguous. This CDR3 contains 13 residues. The V gene lost 2 bases and the J gene lost 4 bases, with 6 bases spanning the gap. Germline CDR1 is SGHTA and CDR2 is FQGTGA. The CDR3 loop is CASSLGKYNEQFF. The CDR3 nucleotides read TGTGCCAGCAGCTTAGGCAAGTACAATGAGCAGTTCTTC.

This clonotype was picked up a small number of times. The J gene is TRBJ2-3, the V gene TRBV12-3 or TRBV12-4; 7 positions match TRBD1. V gave up 5 bases and J gave up 0 bases; unmatched junction bases: 11. The CDR3 length is 17 residues. As DNA, the CDR3 is TGTGCCAGCAGTCGTACACCGACAGGGTATAGCACAGATACGCAGTATTTT. It specifies CASSRTPTGYSTDTQYF.